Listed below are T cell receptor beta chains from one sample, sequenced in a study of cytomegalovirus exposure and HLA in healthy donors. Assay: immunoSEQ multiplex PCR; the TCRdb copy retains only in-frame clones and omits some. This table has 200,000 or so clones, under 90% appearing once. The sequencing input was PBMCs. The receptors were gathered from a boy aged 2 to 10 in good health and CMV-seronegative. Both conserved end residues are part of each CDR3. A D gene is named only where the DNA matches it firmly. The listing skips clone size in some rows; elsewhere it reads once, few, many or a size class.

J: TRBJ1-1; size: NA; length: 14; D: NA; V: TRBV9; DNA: TGTGCCAGCAGCGTAGTAACAGGGTTAACTGAAGCTTTCTTT; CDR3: CASSVVTGLTEAFF
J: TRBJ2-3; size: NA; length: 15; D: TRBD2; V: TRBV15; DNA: TGTGCCACCAGCAGAGGACTAGCGGGCACAGATACGCAGTATTTT; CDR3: CATSRGLAGTDTQYF
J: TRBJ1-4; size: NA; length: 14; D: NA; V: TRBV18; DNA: TGTGCCAGCTCACCTTCGACAGTGGGTGAAAAACTGTTTTTT; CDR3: CASSPSTVGEKLFF
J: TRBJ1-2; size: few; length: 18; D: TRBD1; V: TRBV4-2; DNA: TGTGCCAGCAGCCAGACGGGGGGACAGGGGGCCAGGGGCTATGGCTACACCTTC; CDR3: CASSQTGGQGARGYGYTF
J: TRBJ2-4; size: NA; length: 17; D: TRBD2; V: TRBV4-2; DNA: TGTGCCAGCAGCCGGGAGCGGGGGCTAATAGCCAAAAACATTCAGTACTTC; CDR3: CASSRERGLIAKNIQYF
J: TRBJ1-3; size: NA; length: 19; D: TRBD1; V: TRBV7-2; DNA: TGTGCCAGCAGCTTAGTCGGCCAGGGGCAAGGGGGCCCTGGAAACACCATATATTTT; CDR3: CASSLVGQGQGGPGNTIYF
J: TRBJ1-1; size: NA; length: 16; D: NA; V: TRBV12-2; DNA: TGTGCAAGTCGCTTATCGATCGGAGCCCTCTTCACTGAAGCTTTCTTT; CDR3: CASRLSIGALFTEAFF
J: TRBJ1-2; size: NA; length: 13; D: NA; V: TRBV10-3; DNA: TGTGCCATCAGTGCCCGACAGGAGAATGGCTACACCTTC; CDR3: CAISARQENGYTF
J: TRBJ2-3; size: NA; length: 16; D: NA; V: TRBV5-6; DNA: TGTGCCAGCAGCTTAGGGTTCGCGGGTTCCACAGATACGCAGTATTTT; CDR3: CASSLGFAGSTDTQYF
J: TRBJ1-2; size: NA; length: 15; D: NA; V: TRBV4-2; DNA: TGTGCCAGCAGCCAAGACAGGGGTCTTGGCTATGGCTACACCTTC; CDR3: CASSQDRGLGYGYTF
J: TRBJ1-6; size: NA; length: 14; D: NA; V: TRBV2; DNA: TGTGCCAGCAGGGGGGACATTTACTATTCACCCCTCCACTTT; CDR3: CASRGDIYYSPLHF
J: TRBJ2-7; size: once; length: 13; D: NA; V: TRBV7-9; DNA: TGTGCCAGCAGCTTCGCGATGACTACGCGGACGTACTTC; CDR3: CASSFAMTTRTYF
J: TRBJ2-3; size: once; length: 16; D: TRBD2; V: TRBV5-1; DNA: TGCGCCAGCGGGGCTGGGGAGGGGCGCGGAACAGATACGCAGTATTTT; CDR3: CASGAGEGRGTDTQYF
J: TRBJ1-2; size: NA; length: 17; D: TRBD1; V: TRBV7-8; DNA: TGTGCCAGCAGCCAGCCGGGGACAGGGACCCGCAGCGTGGCCTACACCTTC; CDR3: CASSQPGTGTRSVAYTF
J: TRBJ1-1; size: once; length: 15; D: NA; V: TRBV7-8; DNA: TGTGCCAGCAGCTACCTGGGGGCGCCATTTACTGAAGCTTTCTTT; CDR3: CASSYLGAPFTEAFF
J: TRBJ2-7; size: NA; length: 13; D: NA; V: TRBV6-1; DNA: TGTGCCAGCAGTGCCAGGGGATGGGACGAGCAGTACTTC; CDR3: CASSARGWDEQYF
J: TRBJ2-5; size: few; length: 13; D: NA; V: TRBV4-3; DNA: TGCGCCAGCAGCCAAGATTGGAGGGAGACCCAGTACTTC; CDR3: CASSQDWRETQYF
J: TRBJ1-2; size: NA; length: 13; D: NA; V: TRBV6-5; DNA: TGTGCCAGCAGTTACTCCGGTTCCTATGGCTACACCTTC; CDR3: CASSYSGSYGYTF
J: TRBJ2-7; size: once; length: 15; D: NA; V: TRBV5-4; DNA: TGTGCCAGCAGCTTGGAGAGGACATCCTCCTACGAGCAGTACTTC; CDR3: CASSLERTSSYEQYF
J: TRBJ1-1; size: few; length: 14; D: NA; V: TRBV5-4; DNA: TGTGCCAGCAGCATTCAGGGGAGTGGGACTGAAGCTTTCTTT; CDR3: CASSIQGSGTEAFF
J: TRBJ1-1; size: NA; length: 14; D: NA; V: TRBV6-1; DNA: TGTGCCAGCCGTCTCAGGGGATGGGACACTGAAGCTTTCTTT; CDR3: CASRLRGWDTEAFF
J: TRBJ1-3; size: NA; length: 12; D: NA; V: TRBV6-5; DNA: TGTGCCAGCACAGATTATGGAAACACCATATATTTT; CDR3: CASTDYGNTIYF
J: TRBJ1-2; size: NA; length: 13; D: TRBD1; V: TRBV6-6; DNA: TGTGCCAGCAGCGACAGGGATCGATCTGGCTACACCTTC; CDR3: CASSDRDRSGYTF
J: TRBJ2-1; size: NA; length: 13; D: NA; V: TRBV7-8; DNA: TGTGCCAGCAGCTTAGGTCCGACGGGGGAGCAGTTCTTC; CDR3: CASSLGPTGEQFF
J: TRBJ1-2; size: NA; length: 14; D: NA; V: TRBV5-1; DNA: TGCGCCAGCAGCTTAGATGGCCCTAACTATGGCTACACCTTC; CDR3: CASSLDGPNYGYTF
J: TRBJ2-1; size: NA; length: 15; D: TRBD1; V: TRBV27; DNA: TGTGCCAGCAGTAAGGGGCAGGCAGGGGGCAATGAGCAGTTCTTC; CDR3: CASSKGQAGGNEQFF
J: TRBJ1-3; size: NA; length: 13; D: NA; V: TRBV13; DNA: TGTGCCACCCAGGACAGCTCTGGAAACACCATATATTTT; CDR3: CATQDSSGNTIYF
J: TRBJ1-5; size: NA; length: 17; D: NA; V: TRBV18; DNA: TGTGCCAGCTCACCACCCATACACCCCCGAAGCAATCAGCCCCAGCATTTT; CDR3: CASSPPIHPRSNQPQHF
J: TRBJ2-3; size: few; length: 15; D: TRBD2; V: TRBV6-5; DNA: TGTGCCAGCAGGCTGACTAGCGGGGCGGGAGATACGCAGTATTTT; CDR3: CASRLTSGAGDTQYF
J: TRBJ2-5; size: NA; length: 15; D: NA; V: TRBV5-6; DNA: TGTGCCAGCAGCTTGGTCAGGGTCTACCAAGAGACCCAGTACTTC; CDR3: CASSLVRVYQETQYF